A single sample gave rise to the 22 T cell receptor beta chains below, sequenced in a study of cytomegalovirus exposure and HLA in healthy donors listed by TCRdb under 2017. Library prep was done by the immunoSEQ multiplex PCR assay. For the multiplex PCR, a mixture combining 60 forward primers for TCR Vbeta segments and 13 reverse primers for TCR Jbeta segments was used. Sourced from immuneACCESS, this table was stored by TCRdb with only in-frame sequences that have V and J called. A share of the clones is absent; for the studies checked, an unresolved V gene accounts for under half, and the remainder has no known explanation. The sample data list some 150,000 clones, and around 80% of these were observed just once. The ten largest account for around 3% of the sample. The sequencing input was PBMCs. The receptors were sampled from a man aged 18 to 30 in good health and CMV-seropositive.

The V and J genes are TRBV7-8 and TRBJ2-1; TRBD2 matches at 9 bases. CDR1 is SGHVS and CDR2 is FQNEAQ in the germline V gene. CDR3 length: 18 amino acids. V lost 0 bases to trimming and J lost 4 bases; unmatched junction nucleotides: 10. The CDR3 region has the DNA TGTGCCAGCAGCTTAGCCGGATTGCCTAGCGGGGTGTACAATGAGCAGTTCTTC. Translated: CASSLAGLPSGVYNEQFF.

The chain links TRBV19 to TRBJ2-7, with a tentative D call TRBD1 (5 bases). From germline, CDR1 is LNHDA and CDR2 SQIVND (reference sequence). CDR3 size: 13 residues. Trimming left V 3 bases short and J 3 bases short, with 9 bases between. CDR3 sequence reads: CASSMGLLYEQYF. The CDR3, as DNA: TGTGCCAGTAGTATGGGGCTCCTCTACGAGCAGTACTTC. Drawing the rest from reference TRBV19 and TRBJ2-7, the complete variable domain is DGGITQSPKYLFRKEGQNVTLSCEQNLNHDAMYWYRQDPGQGLRLIYYSQIVNDFQKGDIAEGYSVSREKKESFPLTVTSAQKNPTAFYLCASSMGLLYEQYFGPGTRLTVT.

The chain is built from TRBV27 and TRBJ1-4; weak D call: TRBD1 (5 bases). V was trimmed by 1 base and J by 7 bases, leaving 13 bases between them. CDR3 length: 15 residues. Germline V CDR1 and CDR2: MNHEY, SMNVEV (reference sequence). The CDR3 here is CASSLFGARGEKLFF. DNA of the CDR3: TGTGCCAGCAGTTTATTTGGGGCAAGGGGTGAAAAACTGTTTTTT.

This clone was observed a few times. The J gene is TRBJ2-6, the V gene TRBV5-1; D ambiguous. Trimming stripped 0 bases from V and 1 base from J, with 8 bases between. The CDR3 totals 16 residues. Germline V gene lookup returns CDR1 SGHRS and CDR2 YFSETQ. CDR3: CASSLDGLSGANVLTF. The CDR3 DNA sequence: TGCGCCAGCAGCTTGGACGGTCTTTCTGGGGCCAACGTCCTGACTTTC.

The chain recombines TRBV4-2 with TRBJ2-5; the match to TRBD2 covers 8 bases. The DNA end is a closer match to TRBJ2-7, so the J assignment may be wrong. Germline-derived CDR1 and CDR2 are LGHNA and YNFKEQ. The CDR3 sequence is 14 residues long. Here the CDR3 DNA reads TGTGCCAGCAGCCCCCCGGGGGGGGCCTACGAGCAGTACTTC. Residues: CASSPPGGAYEQYF.

The chain employs TRBV10-2 and TRBJ1-1; D unclear. Germline V gene sequence: CDR1 WSHSY, CDR2 SAAADI. Trimming stripped 5 bases from V and 3 bases from J, with 10 bases between. The CDR3 loop spans 13 amino acids. Here the CDR3 DNA reads TGCGCCAGCAGTAAGAGGTGGGACACTGAAGCTTTCTTT. It is translated as CASSKRWDTEAFF.

This clone showed up just once. The CDR3 DNA sequence: TGTGCCATCAGCGGAGAAAGGAACACTGAAGCTTTCTTT. This gives the protein CAISGERNTEAFF. The chain uses TRBV10-3 and TRBJ1-1, with D uncertain. V lost 6 bases and J 1 base, leaving 9 bases between the germline ends. Germline V lookup: CDR1 ENHRY, CDR2 SYGVKD. The CDR3 has 13 residues.

This clone has only one observation. The chain carries TRBV5-4 and TRBJ2-5; a weak D match, TRBD1 (6 bases). V lost 0 bases and J lost 4, with 13 bases in between. CDR1 and CDR2 from the germline V gene are SGHNT and YYREEE (reference sequence). The CDR3 covers 15 residues. This CDR3 reads CASSLAEGGPETQYF. CDR3 coding DNA: TGTGCCAGCAGCTTGGCGGAAGGGGGTCCAGAGACCCAGTACTTC.

The J gene is TRBJ2-7, the V gene TRBV29-1; possibly TRBD1 for D (5 bases). The CDR3 is 12 residues long. Germline V gene sequence: CDR1 SQVTM, CDR2 ANQGSEA. V lost 7 bases and J 3 bases, leaving 13 bases between the germline ends. The CDR3 DNA follows: TGCAGCGGTCAGGACAATTTCTACGAGCAGTACTTC. As protein: CSGQDNFYEQYF.

The chain has TRBV7-2 and TRBJ2-7, with D possibly matching TRBD1 (5 bases). CDR1 is SGHTA, CDR2 FQGNSA, per germline. V was clipped by 5 bases and J by 7 bases, with 9 bases between them. This CDR3 has 11 amino acids. The CDR3 DNA reads TGTGCCAGCAGCCCCAGGGATGAGCAGTACTTC. Encoded protein: CASSPRDEQYF.

The gene calls are TRBV15 and TRBJ1-2; 8 bases fit TRBD1. After removal of 1 base from V and 5 bases from J, the junction contained 6 bases not matched to a gene. The length of the CDR3 is 15 residues. The germline V gene encodes CDR1 LNHNV and CDR2 YYDKDF (reference sequence). CDR3: CATSRGDRMMYGYTF. DNA for the CDR3: TGTGCCACCAGCAGAGGGGACAGGATGATGTATGGCTACACCTTC. Combining the CDR3 with reference TRBV15 and TRBJ1-2 gives the whole variable domain DAMVIQNPRYQVTQFGKPVTLSCSQTLNHNVMYWYQQKSSQAPKLLFHYYDKDFNNEADTPDNFQSRRPNTSFCFLDIRSPGLGDTAMYLCATSRGDRMMYGYTFGSGTRLTVV.

The chain couples TRBV4-1 to TRBJ1-1; 7 bases are shared with TRBD1. CDR3 size: 14 residues. CDR1 is MGHRA, CDR2 YSYEKL, per germline. Trimming at V came to 0 bases and at J to 5 bases, leaving 3 bases not matched to a gene. CDR3 protein: CASSQEQGRTEAFF. The CDR3 DNA sequence: TGCGCCAGCAGCCAAGAACAGGGGAGGACTGAAGCTTTCTTT.

The chain links TRBV4-1 to TRBJ1-5, with no clear D. V lost 0 bases and J 6 bases, leaving 9 bases between the germline ends. The CDR3 covers 14 residues. The germline CDR1 and CDR2 sequences are MGHRA and YSYEKL. The DNA for the CDR3 is TGCGCCAGCAGCCAAGATGGAGGAGTTCAGCCCCAGCATTTT. Residues: CASSQDGGVQPQHF.

The chain couples TRBV5-8 to TRBJ2-7; 10 positions match TRBD1. Per germline, CDR1 SGHTS and CDR2 YDEGEE. The CDR3 is made up of 14 amino acids. The V segment lost 3 bases and the J segment 5 bases; nucleotides outside the gene matches: 5. CDR3 in amino acids: CASSSGQGFHEQYF. The CDR3 bases are TGTGCCAGCAGCTCGGGACAGGGGTTCCACGAGCAGTACTTC.

V usage is TRBV11-1 and J usage is TRBJ2-7; D remains unclear. The germline gives CDR1 SGHAT, CDR2 FQDESV (reference sequence). The CDR3 is 13 amino acids. V lost 1 base to trimming and J lost 4 bases, with 8 bases between them. CDR3 DNA: TGTGCCAGCAGCTTAGGCACTTTTTACGAGCAGTACTTC. Its translation is CASSLGTFYEQYF.

V is TRBV5-4 and J is TRBJ2-7; D gene uncertain. Trimming stripped 0 bases from V and 1 base from J, with 5 bases between. Germline CDR1 is SGHNT and CDR2 is YYREEE (reference sequence). This CDR3 comprises 13 residues. CDR3 nucleotide sequence: TGTGCCAGCAGCTTGGACAGATCCTACGAGCAGTACTTC. It is translated as CASSLDRSYEQYF.

This clone appeared once. The chain carries TRBV6-1 and TRBJ2-2, with a possible D match to TRBD1 (5 bases). This CDR3 comprises 15 residues. Looked up from germline, CDR1 is MNHNS and CDR2 is SASEGT. V gave up 5 bases and J gave up 3 bases, with 13 bases separating them. CDR3 coding DNA: TGTGCCAGCAGTCGCAGGGAAGTAGACACCGGGGAGCTGTTTTTT. It yields the protein CASSRREVDTGELFF.

This clone was detected once. The rearrangement uses TRBV2 and TRBJ2-5; the match to TRBD1 covers 9 bases. The junction had 9 bases not matched to a gene; V was cut back by 6 bases and J by 7 bases. Germline V gene data show CDR1 as SNHLY and CDR2 as FYNNEI. This CDR3 is 14 amino acids long. The CDR3 sequence is CASRLPGQGGTQYF. The CDR3 region has the DNA TGTGCCAGCAGATTACCGGGACAGGGTGGGACCCAGTACTTC.

This CDR3 is CASSSVSGTQYF. For the CDR3, the DNA is TGTGCCAGCAGCTCGGTTTCGGGGACCCAGTACTTC. This rearrangement joins TRBV7-9 to TRBJ2-5; D uncertain. V shed 4 bases and J shed 7 bases, with 10 bases lying between them. The CDR3 covers 12 residues. Germline values: CDR1 SEHNR, CDR2 FQNEAQ (reference sequence). Filled out from reference TRBV7-9 and TRBJ2-5, the complete variable domain reads DTGVSQNPRHKITKRGQNVTFRCDPISEHNRLYWYRQTLGQGPEFLTYFQNEAQLEKSRLLSDRFSAERPKGSFSTLEIQRTEQGDSAMYLCASSSVSGTQYFGPGTRLLVL.

The V and J genes are TRBV5-6 and TRBJ1-2; D not certain. Trimming took 4 bases from V and 3 from J, leaving 13 bases between them. CDR1 is SGHDT, CDR2 YYEEEE, per germline. The CDR3 has 14 residues. The CDR3 sequence is CASSADGEYYGYTF. CDR3 sequence (DNA): TGTGCCAGCAGCGCGGACGGGGAATACTATGGCTACACCTTC.

This sequence joins TRBV28 and TRBJ2-1; TRBD2 aligns across 7 bases. Germline loops: CDR1 MDHEN, CDR2 SYDVKM. This CDR3 has 13 amino acids. V lost 8 bases to trimming and J lost 1 base; unmatched junction nucleotides: 2. The DNA for the CDR3 is TGTGCCAGCGGACTAGGGTCCTACAATGAGCAGTTCTTC. It is translated as CASGLGSYNEQFF.

J is TRBJ2-1 and V is TRBV28; TRBD2 might be the D (5 bases). Germline CDR1 is MDHEN and CDR2 is SYDVKM. V was shortened by 2 bases and J by 9 bases, with 17 bases between the two germline ends. This CDR3 is 15 amino acids long. In DNA, the CDR3 is TGTGCCAGCAGTTTACTACGCGGTTACCGGGGTGAGCAGTTCTTC. Translating gives CASSLLRGYRGEQFF.